One sample yielded the 10 T cell receptor beta chains listed below, sequenced in a study of T cell changes during pregnancy in multiple sclerosis. Method: immunoSEQ multiplex PCR; TCRdb's copy keeps in-frame clones and lacks some. There are approximately 90,000 clones in the sample; over 80% occur only once, and approximately 2.2% lies in the top ten. This specimen consisted of peripheral blood, obtained after pregnancy. All receptors derive from a female donor with multiple sclerosis, enrolled in a pregnancy study.

The chain uses TRBV19 and TRBJ1-1; tentative D call: TRBD1 (5 bases). Trimming took off 5 bases at V and 0 bases at J, with 7 bases between the two ends. There are 13 residues in the CDR3. The germline V gene encodes CDR1 LNHDA and CDR2 SQIVND (reference sequence). CDR3 coding DNA: TGTGCCAGTAGTCAGGGCTTGAACACTGAAGCTTTCTTT. It specifies CASSQGLNTEAFF.

V is TRBV5-6 and J is TRBJ1-3; weak D call: TRBD1 (5 bases). The CDR3 has 16 residues. From germline, CDR1 is SGHDT and CDR2 YYEEEE. With 0 bases removed from V and 4 bases from J, the gap between germline ends came to 14 bases. CDR3 in amino acids: CASSLAGGAGGNTIYF. The CDR3, as DNA: TGTGCCAGCAGCTTGGCCGGAGGGGCTGGGGGAAACACCATATATTTT.

The DNA for the CDR3 is TGTGCCAGTAGTATCGGGAGGACTGAAGCTTTCTTT. Residues: CASSIGRTEAFF. This chain links TRBV19 with TRBJ1-1; D is unresolved. Germline V CDR1 and CDR2: LNHDA, SQIVND (reference sequence). V lost 3 bases to trimming and J lost 5 bases, with 7 bases between them. This CDR3 has 12 amino acids.

V gene TRBV4-1 combines with J gene TRBJ2-2; D unresolved. V was trimmed by 5 bases and J by 4 bases, leaving 5 bases between them. CDR1 is MGHRA, CDR2 YSYEKL, per germline. The CDR3 runs to 12 residues. For the CDR3, the DNA is TGCGCCAGCAGCTACTCCACCGGGGAGCTGTTTTTT. This sequence encodes CASSYSTGELFF.

The chain carries TRBV27 and TRBJ2-5; 11 bases line up with TRBD2. The CDR3 sequence is 15 residues long. Unmatched junction bases numbered 5, after V lost 3 bases and J lost 5 bases. CDR1 is MNHEY and CDR2 is SMNVEV in the germline V gene (reference sequence). CDR3 DNA: TGTGCCAGCAGTTTTATAGCGGGAGGGGGGGAGACCCAGTACTTC. Translating it yields CASSFIAGGGETQYF.

V and J are TRBV5-4 and TRBJ2-1, with D hard to call. CDR1 is SGHNT and CDR2 is YYREEE in the germline V gene (reference sequence). Trimming pared 4 bases from V and 5 bases from J, leaving 13 bases between. The CDR3 is made up of 14 amino acids. The CDR3 sequence is CASSKERLHNEQFF. CDR3 in DNA: TGTGCCAGCAGCAAGGAGAGGCTGCACAATGAGCAGTTCTTC.

Only a few counts were recorded for this clone. This chain links TRBV20-1 with TRBJ2-5; perhaps TRBD1 as D (5 bases). CDR3 size: 11 residues. Trimming stripped 6 bases from V and 2 bases from J, with 7 bases between. Germline values: CDR1 DFQATT, CDR2 SNEGSKA (reference sequence). As DNA, the CDR3 is TGCAGTGCCGACAGTCAAGAGACCCAGTACTTC. It is translated as CSADSQETQYF.

The chain's CDR3 is CASSLGTGGSGELFF. The CDR3 DNA reads TGTGCCAGCAGCCTAGGGACAGGGGGAAGCGGGGAGCTGTTTTTT. V gene TRBV4-2 combines with J gene TRBJ2-2; 11 bases align to TRBD1. Germline V lookup: CDR1 LGHNA, CDR2 YNFKEQ. Trimming removed 4 bases from V and 7 bases from J; junction bases left unmatched: 5. This CDR3 contains 15 residues.

Only one count was recorded for this clone. This chain connects TRBV6-1 to TRBJ1-1; 7 nucleotides match TRBD1. V lost 4 bases, J lost 0 bases, and 5 bases stayed unmatched. Per germline, CDR1 MNHNS and CDR2 SASEGT. This CDR3 region has 15 residues. CDR3 in amino acids: CASSANRGMNTEAFF. For the CDR3, the DNA is TGTGCCAGCAGTGCGAACAGGGGTATGAACACTGAAGCTTTCTTT.

J is TRBJ2-5 and V is TRBV28; the D gene is possibly TRBD1 (6 bases). V lost 10 bases and J lost 4, with 19 bases in between. The CDR3 runs to 14 residues. Germline CDR1 and CDR2: MDHEN and SYDVKM. In DNA, the CDR3 is TGTGCCACACTGTTCCAGGGGTCGGGAGAGACCCAGTACTTC. It encodes CATLFQGSGETQYF.